These 28 T cell receptor beta chains were sequenced from one sample in a study of OX40 agonist ivuxolimab in advanced cancers. Clones were sequenced by immunoSEQ multiplex PCR, and TCRdb holds only the in-frame ones, with some missing. There are just over 90,000 clones in the sample; around 91% occur only once, and about 0.73% lies in the top ten. Sequencing used CD4+ or CD8+ T cells sorted from blood, obtained in a trial of the OX40 agonist ivuxolimab. The source of these receptors is an adult with an advanced solid tumor such as melanoma, head and neck, liver or kidney cancer.

The chain has TRBV5-4 and TRBJ2-5, with D perhaps matching TRBD2 (5 bases). Germline V lookup: CDR1 SGHNT, CDR2 YYREEE (reference sequence). Deletions cut 10 bases from V and 2 bases from J, with 27 bases between. This CDR3 has 17 amino acids. In nucleotides, the CDR3 is TGTGCCTGGCATGGACTCTCGCAGAGCGGAGATCAAGAGACCCAGTACTTC. It encodes CAWHGLSQSGDQETQYF.

The chain combines TRBV6-6 with TRBJ2-1; 9 bases match TRBD2. The V gene end was trimmed by 3 bases and the J gene end by 0 bases; junction bases not matched to a gene: 0. Germline CDR1 reads MNHNY; CDR2 reads SVGAGI (reference sequence). The CDR3 covers 15 residues. CDR3 in amino acids: CASSYSGSSYNEQFF. As DNA, the CDR3 is TGTGCCAGCAGTTATAGCGGGAGCTCCTACAATGAGCAGTTCTTC.

The chain employs TRBV6-5 and TRBJ2-1; D might be TRBD1 (5 bases). The CDR3 is 14 amino acids. Trimming took 0 bases from V and 5 from J, leaving 8 bases between them. Looked up from germline, CDR1 is MNHEY and CDR2 is SVGAGI. The CDR3 region has the DNA TGTGCCAGCAGTTACTCGATAGGGGACAATGAGCAGTTCTTC. It translates to CASSYSIGDNEQFF.

The chain combines TRBV28 with TRBJ2-6; perhaps TRBD2 as D (6 bases). Trimming removed 7 bases from V and 0 bases from J, with 19 bases in between. CDR3 length: 18 residues. Germline V gene data show CDR1 as MDHEN and CDR2 as SYDVKM. CDR3 loop: CASIRDSRWHSGANVLTF. In DNA form, the CDR3 reads TGTGCCAGCATTAGGGACTCCAGGTGGCACTCTGGGGCCAACGTCCTGACTTTC.

The genes are TRBV6-1 and TRBJ2-7, with 9 bases matching TRBD1. Germline V gives CDR1 MNHNS, CDR2 SASEGT. The CDR3 is 13 residues long. V was pared by 8 bases and J by 4 bases, with 6 bases of the junction left unmatched. The CDR3 loop is CASSRTGVYEQYF. Written as DNA, the CDR3 is TGTGCCAGCTCCCGGACAGGGGTGTACGAGCAGTACTTC.

V gene TRBV6-6 combines with J gene TRBJ2-5; TRBD2 aligns across 11 bases. The trim removed 10 bases at V and 4 bases at J, leaving 8 bases unmatched. Germline V lookup: CDR1 MNHNY, CDR2 SVGAGI (reference sequence). The CDR3 extends over 14 amino acids. CDR3 protein: CATLTSGSRETQYF. The CDR3 nucleotides are TGTGCCACCCTAACTAGCGGGAGTAGAGAGACCCAGTACTTC.

This chain uses TRBV2 with TRBJ1-5, with TRBD1 identical over 7 bases. This CDR3 comprises 14 residues. Looked up from germline, CDR1 is SNHLY and CDR2 is FYNNEI. V shed 4 bases, J shed 2 bases, and the junction held 2 bases outside the gene matches. Written as DNA, the CDR3 is TGTGCCAGCAGTGGGGGACAGCGCAATCAGCCCCAGCATTTT. Protein sequence: CASSGGQRNQPQHF.

The chain combines TRBV7-8 with TRBJ2-2; D gene ambiguous. The V gene's germline CDR1 is SGHVS and CDR2 FQNEAQ. The CDR3 has 15 residues. Trimming removed 5 bases from V and 1 base from J, with 11 bases in between. Here the CDR3 reads CASSQLSGNTGELFF. The CDR3 DNA is TGTGCCAGCAGCCAACTTTCAGGGAACACCGGGGAGCTGTTTTTT.

The chain has TRBV28 and TRBJ1-1; D gene ambiguous. V gave up 3 bases and J gave up 1 base, with 9 bases separating them. CDR1 is MDHEN, CDR2 SYDVKM, per germline. The CDR3 has 14 residues. The CDR3 coding sequence is TGTGCCAGCAGTTTCTGGTCAGCGAACACTGAAGCTTTCTTT. Protein product: CASSFWSANTEAFF.

This clone was found once. This chain links TRBV7-9 with TRBJ1-1; D is undetermined. The CDR3 consists of 13 residues. CDR1 and CDR2 (germline): SEHNR, FQNEAQ (reference sequence). Deletions cut 2 bases from V and 4 bases from J, with 8 bases between. The CDR3 loop reads CASSLSDVTEAFF. CDR3 DNA sequence: TGTGCCAGCAGCTTATCTGATGTCACTGAAGCTTTCTTT. Based on the CDR3 plus reference TRBV7-9 and TRBJ1-1, the full variable domain is DTGVSQNPRHKITKRGQNVTFRCDPISEHNRLYWYRQTLGQGPEFLTYFQNEAQLEKSRLLSDRFSAERPKGSFSTLEIQRTEQGDSAMYLCASSLSDVTEAFFGQGTRLTVV.

As DNA, the CDR3 is TGTGCCATCAGCCCCGGACTAGCGGGAGGTAATGAGCAGTTCTTC. Translated: CAISPGLAGGNEQFF. V gene TRBV10-3 combines with J gene TRBJ2-1, with 14 bases fitting TRBD2. With V trimmed by 6 bases and J by 7 bases, 5 bases remained unmatched. CDR3 length: 15 residues. CDR1 ENHRY and CDR2 SYGVKD come from the germline V gene.

The genes are TRBV2 and TRBJ1-1; D not resolved. The V end lost 6 bases, the J end lost 5 bases, and 19 bases lay between the germline ends. Looked up from germline, CDR1 is SNHLY and CDR2 is FYNNEI. This CDR3 is built from 15 residues. CDR3 residues: CASRKGAGLSTEAFF. The CDR3 coding sequence is TGTGCCAGCAGGAAAGGAGCAGGCTTGAGTACTGAAGCTTTCTTT.

The V call is TRBV28, the J call TRBJ2-7; 9 bases are shared with TRBD1. There are 16 residues in the CDR3. Trimming at V came to 5 bases and at J to 5 bases, leaving 13 bases not matched to a gene. Germline lookup yields CDR1 MDHEN and CDR2 SYDVKM. CDR3 region: CASSLTTGGQANEQYF. The CDR3, as DNA: TGTGCCAGCAGTCTGACTACAGGGGGCCAGGCAAACGAGCAGTACTTC.

The chain recombines TRBV27 with TRBJ2-3, with D perhaps matching TRBD1 (6 bases). This CDR3 is built from 17 residues. CDR1 is MNHEY, CDR2 SMNVEV, per germline (reference sequence). Trimming cost V 0 bases and J 2 bases, with 15 bases left between them. The CDR3 region is CASSLSFRGPSTDTQYF. Written as DNA, the CDR3 is TGTGCCAGCAGTTTATCGTTCAGGGGCCCATCCACAGATACGCAGTATTTT.

This clone has only one observation. The gene calls are TRBV2 and TRBJ1-1; no definite D call. CDR1 is SNHLY and CDR2 is FYNNEI in the germline V gene. The V gene lost 5 bases and the J gene lost 3 bases, with 13 bases spanning the gap. The CDR3 loop spans 14 amino acids. CDR3 in amino acids: CASSSNLPHTEAFF. In nucleotides, the CDR3 is TGTGCCAGCAGTTCAAATTTACCCCACACTGAAGCTTTCTTT.

The table lists this clone with a count of one. The chain combines TRBV7-3 with TRBJ2-3; D remains unclear. This CDR3 spans 15 amino acids. Germline CDR1 reads SGHTA; CDR2 reads FQGTGA. The germline V and J ends were trimmed by 2 bases and 0 bases, with 9 bases remaining between them. The CDR3 is CASSLGLGSTDTQYF. CDR3 bases: TGTGCCAGCAGCTTAGGGTTGGGGAGCACAGATACGCAGTATTTT.

V is TRBV6-5 and J is TRBJ2-1; no definite D call. The CDR3 is made up of 10 amino acids. The germline V gene has CDR1 MNHEY and CDR2 SVGAGI. Trimming cost V 3 bases and J 14 bases, with 8 bases left between them. CDR3 sequence: CASSYVRKFF. As DNA, the CDR3 is TGTGCCAGCAGTTATGTTCGTAAGTTCTTC.

The V and J genes are TRBV5-1 and TRBJ2-5; D gene ambiguous. This CDR3 has 13 residues. Germline V gene data show CDR1 as SGHRS and CDR2 as YFSETQ. V gave up 1 base and J gave up 1 base, with 5 bases separating them. The CDR3 loop is CASSLNPQETQYF. The CDR3 nucleotides are TGCGCCAGCAGCTTGAATCCCCAAGAGACCCAGTACTTC.

The chain uses TRBV4-3 and TRBJ2-7; a weak D match, TRBD2 (6 bases). Looked up from germline, CDR1 is LGHNA and CDR2 is YSLEER. This CDR3 is built from 17 residues. Between the trimmed V and J ends, which lost 2 bases and 1 base, there was a span of 18 bases. This CDR3 reads CASSQSPSGLDSYEQYF. Written as DNA, the CDR3 is TGCGCCAGCAGCCAATCCCCCAGCGGGCTAGATTCCTACGAGCAGTACTTC.

The chain carries TRBV28 and TRBJ2-2; 8 nucleotides align to TRBD2. The length of the CDR3 is 15 residues. V was clipped by 7 bases and J by 0 bases; unmatched bases: 4. Germline V gene lookup returns CDR1 MDHEN and CDR2 SYDVKM. CDR3 residues: CASTGGRPNTGELFF. The CDR3 DNA reads as TGTGCCAGCACGGGCGGGAGGCCGAACACCGGGGAGCTGTTTTTT.

The chain has TRBV30 and TRBJ2-6, with D hard to call. Per germline, CDR1 GTSNPN and CDR2 SVGIG (reference sequence). V lost 3 bases to trimming and J lost 0 bases, with 15 bases between them. The CDR3 is 17 amino acids. CDR3 nucleotide sequence: TGTGCCTGGAGCCAGATCGTCATGGGCTCTGGGGCCAACGTCCTGACTTTC. This sequence encodes CAWSQIVMGSGANVLTF.

The chain uses TRBV2 and TRBJ2-7; D not certain. CDR3 length: 14 residues. V dropped 3 bases and J dropped 1 base, with 10 bases sitting between them. Germline values: CDR1 SNHLY, CDR2 FYNNEI. The CDR3 DNA follows: TGTGCCAGCAGTGAGAGGTACCTTTCCTACGAGCAGTACTTC. This translates into CASSERYLSYEQYF.

This chain joins TRBV7-2 and TRBJ2-5; 13 bases fit TRBD2. The J call may be faulty, since TRBJ2-7 better matches the DNA end. CDR1 and CDR2 from the germline V gene are SGHTA and FQGNSA. This CDR3 has 21 amino acids. For the CDR3, the DNA is TGTGCCAGCAGCTTAGCGCCGGGGACCGGAGGACTAGCGGGAGAGTCCTACGAGCAGTACTTC. Amino acids: CASSLAPGTGGLAGESYEQYF.

The CDR3 DNA sequence: TGCGCCAGCAGCTCCTCTAGCGGGGGCCAAGAGACCCAGTACTTC. Translated: CASSSSSGGQETQYF. V usage is TRBV5-1 and J usage is TRBJ2-5; 10 nucleotides align to TRBD2. Germline-derived CDR1 and CDR2 are SGHRS and YFSETQ. V shed 3 bases, J shed 1 base, and the junction held 3 bases outside the gene matches. The CDR3 is 15 amino acids.

This clone was detected once. V usage is TRBV7-8 and J usage is TRBJ2-7; 10 bases line up with TRBD2. The CDR3 contains 18 residues. Per germline, CDR1 SGHVS and CDR2 FQNEAQ. J gave up 5 bases and V 4 bases, and 17 bases lay outside the gene matches. CDR3: CASSSNRREREGHHEQYF. CDR3 in DNA: TGTGCCAGCAGCTCTAACCGCCGGGAGCGGGAGGGCCACCACGAGCAGTACTTC. The full variable domain, in which reference TRBV7-8 and TRBJ2-7 provide the parts outside the CDR3, is GAGVSQSPRYKVAKRGQDVALRCDPISGHVSLFWYQQALGQGPEFLTYFQNEAQLDKSGLPSDRFFAERPEGSVSTLKIQRTQQEDSAVYLCASSSNRREREGHHEQYFGPGTRLTVT.

The J gene is TRBJ2-1, the V gene TRBV19; the D gene is possibly TRBD2 (6 bases). The CDR3 contains 17 residues. Trimming cost V 3 bases and J 2 bases, with 17 bases left between them. Germline-derived CDR1 and CDR2 are LNHDA and SQIVND (reference sequence). In nucleotides, the CDR3 is TGTGCCAGTAGTATCGCAGCCGGGGGTGTCACCTACAATGAGCAGTTCTTC. It encodes CASSIAAGGVTYNEQFF.

This rearrangement joins TRBV25-1 to TRBJ2-3; 16 nucleotides agree with TRBD2. The CDR3 runs 17 residues. The V gene's germline CDR1 is MGHDK and CDR2 SYGVNS. V lost 6 bases and J lost 4; bases outside the gene matches: 7. The CDR3 here is CASRSGTSGRAADTQYF. CDR3 in DNA: TGTGCCAGCAGGAGCGGGACTAGCGGGAGGGCCGCAGATACGCAGTATTTT.

This chain connects TRBV13 to TRBJ2-3, with 10 positions matching TRBD2. The CDR3 sequence is 15 residues long. V lost 5 bases to trimming and J lost 6 bases; unmatched junction nucleotides: 8. Germline V gene data show CDR1 as PRHDT and CDR2 as FYEKMQ (reference sequence). The CDR3 DNA sequence: TGTGCCAGCAGCCCCTTAGCGGGAGGAGCCGATACGCAGTATTTT. Translation: CASSPLAGGADTQYF.